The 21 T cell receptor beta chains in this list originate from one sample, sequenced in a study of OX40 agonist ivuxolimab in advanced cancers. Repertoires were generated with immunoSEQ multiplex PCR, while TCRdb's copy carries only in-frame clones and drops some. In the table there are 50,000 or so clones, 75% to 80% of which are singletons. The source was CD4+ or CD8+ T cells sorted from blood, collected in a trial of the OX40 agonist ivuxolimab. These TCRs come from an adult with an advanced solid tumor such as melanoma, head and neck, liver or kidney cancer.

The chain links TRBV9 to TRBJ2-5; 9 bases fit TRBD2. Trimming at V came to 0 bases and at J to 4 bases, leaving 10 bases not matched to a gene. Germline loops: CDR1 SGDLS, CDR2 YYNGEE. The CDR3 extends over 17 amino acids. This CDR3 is CASSVGASGTEVETQYF. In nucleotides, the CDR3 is TGTGCCAGCAGCGTAGGGGCTAGCGGGACGGAGGTAGAGACCCAGTACTTC. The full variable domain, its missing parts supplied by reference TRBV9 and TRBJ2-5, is DSGVTQTPKHLITATGQRVTLRCSPRSGDLSVYWYQQSLDQGLQFLIQYYNGEERAKGNILERFSAQQFPDLHSELNLSSLELGDSALYFCASSVGASGTEVETQYFGPGTRLLVL.

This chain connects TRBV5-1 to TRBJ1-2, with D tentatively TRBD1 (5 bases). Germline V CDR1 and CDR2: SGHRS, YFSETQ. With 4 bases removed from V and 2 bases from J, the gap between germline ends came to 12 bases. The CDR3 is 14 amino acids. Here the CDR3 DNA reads TGCGCCAGCAGCCCTATGGGGCAGAACTATGGCTACACCTTC. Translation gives CASSPMGQNYGYTF.

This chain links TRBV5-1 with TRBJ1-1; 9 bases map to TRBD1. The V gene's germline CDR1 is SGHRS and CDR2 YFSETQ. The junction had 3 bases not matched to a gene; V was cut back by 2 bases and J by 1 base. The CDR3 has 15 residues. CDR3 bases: TGCGCCAGCAGCTTCACAGGGGGCTCGAACACTGAAGCTTTCTTT. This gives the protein CASSFTGGSNTEAFF. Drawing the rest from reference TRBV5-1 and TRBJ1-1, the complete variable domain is KAGVTQTPRYLIKTRGQQVTLSCSPISGHRSVSWYQQTPGQGLQFLFEYFSETQRNKGNFPGRFSGRQFSNSRSEMNVSTLELGDSALYLCASSFTGGSNTEAFFGQGTRLTVV.

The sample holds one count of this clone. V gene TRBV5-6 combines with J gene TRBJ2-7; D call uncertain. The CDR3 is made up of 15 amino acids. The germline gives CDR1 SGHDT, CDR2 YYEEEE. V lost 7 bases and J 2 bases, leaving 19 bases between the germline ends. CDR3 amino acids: CASSFGGRSAYEQYF. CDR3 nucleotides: TGTGCCAGCTCCTTTGGCGGACGAAGCGCCTACGAGCAGTACTTC.

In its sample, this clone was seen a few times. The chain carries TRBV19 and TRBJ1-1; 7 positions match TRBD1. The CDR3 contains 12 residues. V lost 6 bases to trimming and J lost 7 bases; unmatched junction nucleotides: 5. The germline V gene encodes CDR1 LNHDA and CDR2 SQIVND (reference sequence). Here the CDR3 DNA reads TGTGCCAGTAGACTTCGACAGGGTGAAGCTTTCTTT. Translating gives CASRLRQGEAFF.

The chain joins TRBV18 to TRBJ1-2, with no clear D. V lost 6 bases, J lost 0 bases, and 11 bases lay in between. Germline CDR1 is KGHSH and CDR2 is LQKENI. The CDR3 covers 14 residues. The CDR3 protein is CASSTELANYGYTF. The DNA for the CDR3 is TGTGCCAGCTCGACCGAGTTGGCTAACTATGGCTACACCTTC. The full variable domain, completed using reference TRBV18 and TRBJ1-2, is NAGVMQNPRHLVRRRGQEARLRCSPMKGHSHVYWYRQLPEEGLKFMVYLQKENIIDESGMPKERFSAEFPKEGPSILRIQQVVRGDSAAYFCASSTELANYGYTFGSGTRLTVV.

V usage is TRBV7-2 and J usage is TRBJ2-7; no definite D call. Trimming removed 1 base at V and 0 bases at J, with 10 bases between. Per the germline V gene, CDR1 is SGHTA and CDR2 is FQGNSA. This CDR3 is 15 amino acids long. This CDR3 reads CASSLVTAYSYEQYF. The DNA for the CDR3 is TGTGCCAGCAGCTTAGTCACAGCCTACTCCTACGAGCAGTACTTC.

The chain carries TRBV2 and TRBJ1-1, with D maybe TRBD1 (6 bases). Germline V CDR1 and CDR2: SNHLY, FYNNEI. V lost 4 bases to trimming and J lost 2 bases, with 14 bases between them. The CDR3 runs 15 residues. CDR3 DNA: TGTGCCAGCAGTGCCTACCGGACAGAAAACACTGAAGCTTTCTTT. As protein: CASSAYRTENTEAFF.

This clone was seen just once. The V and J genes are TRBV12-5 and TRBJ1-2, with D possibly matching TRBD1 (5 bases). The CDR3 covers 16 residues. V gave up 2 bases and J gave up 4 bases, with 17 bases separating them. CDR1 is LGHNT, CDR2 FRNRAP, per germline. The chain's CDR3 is CASGLSTGTLVYGYTF. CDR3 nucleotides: TGTGCTAGTGGTTTGTCAACCGGGACTCTCGTCTATGGCTACACCTTC.

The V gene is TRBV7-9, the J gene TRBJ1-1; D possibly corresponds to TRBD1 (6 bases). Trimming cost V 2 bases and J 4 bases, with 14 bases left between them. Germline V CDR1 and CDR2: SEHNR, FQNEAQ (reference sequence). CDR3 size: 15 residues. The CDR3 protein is CASSLSGAGGTEAFF. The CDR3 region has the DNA TGTGCCAGCAGCTTATCGGGGGCTGGGGGCACTGAAGCTTTCTTT.

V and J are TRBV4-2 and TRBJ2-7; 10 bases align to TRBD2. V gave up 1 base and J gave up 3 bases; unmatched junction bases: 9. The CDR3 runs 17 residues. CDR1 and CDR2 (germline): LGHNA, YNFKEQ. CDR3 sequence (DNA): TGTGCCAGCAGCCAAGGGGGCGGGGAGCGGGAGGGCTACGAGCAGTACTTC. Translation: CASSQGGGEREGYEQYF.

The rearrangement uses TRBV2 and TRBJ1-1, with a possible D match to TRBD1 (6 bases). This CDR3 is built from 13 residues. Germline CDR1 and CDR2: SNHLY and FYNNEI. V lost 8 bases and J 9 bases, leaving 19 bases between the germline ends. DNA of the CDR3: TGTGCCAGCTTTTTATTAGGGGGGGTCCAAGCTTTCTTT. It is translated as CASFLLGGVQAFF. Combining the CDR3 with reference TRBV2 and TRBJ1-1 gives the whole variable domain EPEVTQTPSHQVTQMGQEVILRCVPISNHLYFYWYRQILGQKVEFLVSFYNNEISEKSEIFDDQFSVERPDGSNFTLKIRSTKLEDSAMYFCASFLLGGVQAFFGQGTRLTVV.

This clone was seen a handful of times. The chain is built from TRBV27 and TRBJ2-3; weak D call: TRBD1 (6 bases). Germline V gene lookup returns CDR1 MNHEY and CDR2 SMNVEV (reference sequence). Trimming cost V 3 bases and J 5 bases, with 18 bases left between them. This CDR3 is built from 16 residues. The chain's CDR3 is CASSLYSYRDGDTQYF. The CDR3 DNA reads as TGTGCCAGCAGTTTGTATAGCTACAGGGACGGAGATACGCAGTATTTT.

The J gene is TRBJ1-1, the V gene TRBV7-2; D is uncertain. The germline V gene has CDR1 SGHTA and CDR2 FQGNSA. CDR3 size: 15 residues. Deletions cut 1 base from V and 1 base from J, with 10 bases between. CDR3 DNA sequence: TGTGCCAGCAGCTTAGATCTGAGGCGGAACACTGAAGCTTTCTTT. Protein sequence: CASSLDLRRNTEAFF.

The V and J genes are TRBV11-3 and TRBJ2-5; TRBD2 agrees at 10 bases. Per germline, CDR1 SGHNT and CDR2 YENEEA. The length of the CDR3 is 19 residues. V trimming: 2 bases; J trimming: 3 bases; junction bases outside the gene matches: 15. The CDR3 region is CASSLIVPSGREGKETQYF. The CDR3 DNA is TGTGCCAGCAGCTTAATTGTGCCTAGCGGGAGAGAGGGAAAAGAGACCCAGTACTTC.

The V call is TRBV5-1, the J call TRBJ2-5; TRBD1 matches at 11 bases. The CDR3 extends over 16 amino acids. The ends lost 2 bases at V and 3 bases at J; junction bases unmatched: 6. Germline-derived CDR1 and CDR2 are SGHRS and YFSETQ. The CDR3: CASSFGQGAREETQYF. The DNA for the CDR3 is TGCGCCAGCAGCTTTGGACAGGGGGCTCGTGAAGAGACCCAGTACTTC.

CDR3 sequence (DNA): TGTGCCAGCAGCGCAGCAGAGTGGGGACCGAACACCGGGGAGCTGTTTTTT. This sequence encodes CASSAAEWGPNTGELFF. V usage is TRBV11-2 and J usage is TRBJ2-2; D is perhaps TRBD1 or TRBD2 (5 bases each). The CDR3 extends over 17 amino acids. Deletions cut 5 bases from V and 0 bases from J, with 16 bases between. CDR1 is SGHAT, CDR2 FQNNGV, per germline.

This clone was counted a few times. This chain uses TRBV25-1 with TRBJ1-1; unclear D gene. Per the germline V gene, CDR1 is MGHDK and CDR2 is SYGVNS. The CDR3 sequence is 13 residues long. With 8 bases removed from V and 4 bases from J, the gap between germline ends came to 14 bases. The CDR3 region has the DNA TGTGCCAGCCGGCGACTCGAGGGCACTGAAGCTTTCTTT. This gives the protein CASRRLEGTEAFF.

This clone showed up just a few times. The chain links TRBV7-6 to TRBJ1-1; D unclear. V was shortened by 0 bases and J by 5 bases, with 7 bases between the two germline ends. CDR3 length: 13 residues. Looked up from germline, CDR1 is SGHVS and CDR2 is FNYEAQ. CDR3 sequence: CASSLAKGTEAFF. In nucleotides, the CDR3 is TGTGCCAGCAGCTTAGCGAAGGGAACTGAAGCTTTCTTT.

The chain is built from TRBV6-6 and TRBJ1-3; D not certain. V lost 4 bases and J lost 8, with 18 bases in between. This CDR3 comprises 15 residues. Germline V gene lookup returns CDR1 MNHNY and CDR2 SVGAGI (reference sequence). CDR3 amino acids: CASSSYPSYVDTIYF. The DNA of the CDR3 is TGTGCCAGCAGTTCCTACCCCTCCTACGTGGACACCATATATTTT.

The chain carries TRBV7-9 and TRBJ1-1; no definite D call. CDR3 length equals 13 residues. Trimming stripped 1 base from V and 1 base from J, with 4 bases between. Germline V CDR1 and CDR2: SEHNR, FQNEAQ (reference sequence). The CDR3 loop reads CASSLEQNTEAFF. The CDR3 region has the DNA TGTGCCAGCAGCTTAGAACAGAACACTGAAGCTTTCTTT.